The 5 T cell receptor beta chains below come from one sample, sequenced in a study of T cells in Graves' hyperthyroidism and ophthalmopathy. TCR beta CDR3 region amplification was performed from RNA transcripts. First-round RT-PCR targeting the TCR CDR3 was performed with the HTBI primer set. TCRdb re-called the multiplex PCR reads through MiXCR, storing one row per CDR3 protein. The profile covers 300,000 to 450,000 distinct CDR3 sequences, with under 15% appearing a single time and around a tenth taken by the ten largest. Sequencing was done on a sample of blood. The origin of the receptors is a woman in her late teens or twenties with Graves' hyperthyroidism.

This clonotype showed up many times. The chain employs TRBV3-1 and TRBJ2-1, with 10 bases lining up with TRBD1. CDR3 length: 17 amino acids. Trimming cost V 0 bases and J 7 bases; bases outside gene matches: 9. The germline gives CDR1 LGHDT, CDR2 YNNKEL (reference sequence). The DNA for the CDR3 is TGTGCCAGCAGCCAAGATCGCGGACAGGGGGTGGGGAATGAGCAGTTCTTC. Amino acids: CASSQDRGQGVGNEQFF.

This chain connects TRBV6-1 to TRBJ1-5, with D unclear. The CDR3 runs to 14 residues. Per germline, CDR1 MNHNS and CDR2 SASEGT. Trimming took 2 bases from V and 11 from J, leaving 16 bases between them. The CDR3 loop reads CASSENPSESAQHF. CDR3 bases: TGTGCCAGCAGTGAAAACCCCTCGGAGTCAGCCCAGCATTTT.

In this sample, this clonotype turned up a few times. The V gene is TRBV6-2 or TRBV6-3, the J gene TRBJ2-2; D gene unclear. CDR3 size: 13 residues. Looked up from germline, CDR1 is MNHEY and CDR2 is SVGEGT. V was trimmed by 2 bases and J by 7 bases, leaving 8 bases between them. CDR3 amino acids: CASSYRLGGELFF. The CDR3 coding sequence is TGTGCCAGCAGTTACCGACTGGGCGGGGAGCTGTTTTTT.

At least ten counts were recorded for this clonotype. The chain combines TRBV4-3 with TRBJ2-1, with TRBD2 matching over 8 bases. V was pared by 0 bases and J by 2 bases, with 3 bases of the junction left unmatched. This CDR3 is built from 16 residues. CDR1 LGHNA and CDR2 YSLEER come from the germline V gene. The CDR3 protein is CASSQELAGTYNEQFF. DNA for the CDR3: TGCGCCAGCAGCCAAGAGTTAGCGGGGACCTACAATGAGCAGTTCTTC.

This clonotype was seen at least ten times. This chain connects TRBV6-6 to TRBJ2-3; D call uncertain. This CDR3 spans 12 amino acids. V was clipped by 1 base and J by 5 bases, with 4 bases between them. Germline CDR1 and CDR2: MNHNY and SVGAGI (reference sequence). The CDR3 region has the DNA TGTGCCAGCAGTTACTTGGGAGATACGCAGTATTTT. Translating it yields CASSYLGDTQYF.